The rows below give T cell receptor beta chains drawn from one sample of a study of blood T cell repertoires in COVID-19. TCRdb's copy holds only in-frame clones and misses some; the assay was immunoSEQ multiplex PCR. This sample has some 460,000 clones, with approximately 90% found just once. The sequencing input was PBMCs or T cells enriched from blood (not recorded which). These receptors came from a woman younger than 35 who had recovered from COVID-19. Both conserved end residues are part of each CDR3. D genes are given only for firm matches. Clone size is shown for a subset of rows, as once, few, many or a class of expanded clone.

J gene | D gene | clone size | V gene | CDR3 protein | CDR3 DNA
TRBJ1-4 | TRBD1 | - | TRBV19 | CASSMGQLPEKLFF | TGTGCCAGTAGTATGGGACAGCTTCCTGAAAAACTGTTTTTT
TRBJ2-5 | - | - | TRBV28 | CASSLNREETQYF | TGTGCCAGCAGTTTAAACAGGGAAGAGACCCAGTACTTC
TRBJ1-6 | TRBD1 | once | TRBV18 | CASSPGTGGAGSPLHF | TGTGCCAGCTCACCCGGGACAGGGGGCGCGGGGTCACCCCTCCACTTT
TRBJ2-5 | TRBD1 | - | TRBV27 | CASGLDRGQETQYF | TGTGCCAGCGGGTTAGACAGGGGGCAAGAGACCCAGTACTTC
TRBJ2-3 | TRBD1 | - | TRBV2 | CASSPGTGGDTQYF | TGTGCCAGCAGTCCCGGGACAGGGGGGGATACGCAGTATTTT
TRBJ2-2 | TRBD1 | - | TRBV4-1 | CASSQGQGANTGELFF | TGCGCCAGCAGCCAAGGACAGGGGGCGAACACCGGGGAGCTGTTTTTT
TRBJ2-1 | TRBD1 | - | TRBV15 | CATSRARRDRTYNEQFF | TGTGCCACCAGCAGAGCTCGCCGGGACAGGACCTACAATGAGCAGTTCTTC
TRBJ2-1 | - | - | TRBV3-1/TRBV3-2 | CASSQHQSDSYNEQFF | TGTGCCAGCAGCCAACACCAGAGCGACTCCTACAATGAGCAGTTCTTC
TRBJ2-7 | TRBD1 | - | TRBV15 | CATSRATTGRLYEQYF | TGTGCCACCAGCAGAGCGACGACAGGGAGACTCTACGAGCAGTACTTC
TRBJ2-7 | TRBD1 | once | TRBV7-2 | CASSLEGGGYEQYF | TGTGCCAGCAGCTTAGAAGGGGGCGGGTACGAGCAGTACTTC
TRBJ1-4 | - | - | TRBV2 | CASSSAGLEKLFF | TGTGCCAGCAGTTCCGCGGGGCTTGAAAAACTGTTTTTT
TRBJ1-3 | TRBD1 | - | TRBV5-3 | CARSLGGMPGQGTGNTIYF | TGTGCCAGAAGCTTGGGGGGTATGCCGGGACAGGGAACGGGAAACACCATATATTTT
TRBJ1-2 | - | - | TRBV10-3 | CAISPSLEGNYGYTF | TGTGCCATCAGCCCTTCTCTTGAGGGTAACTATGGCTACACCTTC
TRBJ2-1 | TRBD1 | - | TRBV24-1 | CATSDFDRAQFF | TGTGCCACCAGTGATTTTGACAGGGCACAGTTCTTC
TRBJ2-5 | - | - | TRBV6-5 | CASSYSGGAEETQYF | TGTGCCAGCAGTTACTCCGGAGGGGCGGAAGAGACCCAGTACTTC
TRBJ1-3 | - | - | TRBV28 | CASSLSGLDDTIYF | TGTGCCAGCAGTTTGTCAGGGCTCGATGACACCATATATTTT
TRBJ1-1 | - | - | TRBV15 | CATSIPRVGPQAFF | TGTGCCACCAGCATCCCCCGCGTGGGGCCTCAAGCTTTCTTT
TRBJ1-2 | TRBD1 | - | TRBV28 | CASIPRGGPSYGYTF | TGTGCCAGCATTCCAAGAGGGGGCCCCTCCTATGGCTACACCTTC
TRBJ1-3 | TRBD1 | few | TRBV5-6 | CASSYLTGTLGNTIYF | TGTGCCAGCAGCTACTTGACAGGGACATTGGGAAACACCATATATTTT
TRBJ1-6 | - | - | TRBV4-1 | CASSQDQHSYNSPLHF | TGCGCCAGCAGCCAAGATCAACACTCCTATAATTCACCCCTCCACTTT
TRBJ2-3 | - | - | TRBV7-9 | CASSFWELHTDTQYF | TGTGCCAGCAGCTTTTGGGAGCTCCACACAGATACGCAGTATTTT
TRBJ1-1 | - | - | TRBV5-1 | CASSSADRTMNTEAFF | TGCGCCAGCAGCTCTGCCGACAGAACTATGAACACTGAAGCTTTCTTT
TRBJ1-1 | TRBD1 | - | TRBV29-1 | CSVEVQGMNTEAFF | TGCAGCGTTGAAGTACAGGGGATGAACACTGAAGCTTTCTTT
TRBJ2-3 | TRBD2 | - | TRBV9 | CASSVVGGASDTQYF | TGTGCCAGCAGCGTGGTCGGGGGGGCGTCAGATACGCAGTATTTT
TRBJ2-2 | TRBD1 | - | TRBV18 | CASSPEGARNTGELFF | TGTGCCAGCTCACCCGAGGGGGCTCGGAACACCGGGGAGCTGTTTTTT
TRBJ1-1 | TRBD1 | - | TRBV30 | CAGQGNTNTEAFF | TGTGCCGGACAGGGGAATACGAACACTGAAGCTTTCTTT
TRBJ1-2 | - | - | TRBV3-1/TRBV3-2 | CASSPPWGGYTF | TGTGCCAGCAGCCCTCCCTGGGGCGGCTACACCTTC
TRBJ2-5 | - | - | TRBV3-1/TRBV3-2 | CASSSTETQYF | TGTGCCAGCAGTAGCACCGAGACCCAGTACTTC
TRBJ2-7 | - | - | TRBV2 | CASSVGGESYEQYF | TGTGCCAGCAGTGTCGGCGGGGAAAGCTACGAGCAGTACTTC
TRBJ1-6 | - | - | TRBV4-1 | CASSPLGRSPLHF | TGCGCCAGCAGCCCCCTTGGGCGATCACCCCTCCACTTT
TRBJ1-2 | TRBD1 | - | TRBV19 | CASLPGQGGYGYTF | TGTGCCAGTCTACCGGGACAGGGGGGCTATGGCTACACCTTC
TRBJ2-2 | - | few | TRBV19 | CASSKRLTTGELFF | TGTGCCAGTAGTAAAAGACTGACCACCGGGGAGCTGTTTTTT
TRBJ1-1 | TRBD1 | - | TRBV24-1 | CATSDSQGARAFF | TGTGCCACCAGTGACTCACAGGGGGCGAGAGCTTTCTTT